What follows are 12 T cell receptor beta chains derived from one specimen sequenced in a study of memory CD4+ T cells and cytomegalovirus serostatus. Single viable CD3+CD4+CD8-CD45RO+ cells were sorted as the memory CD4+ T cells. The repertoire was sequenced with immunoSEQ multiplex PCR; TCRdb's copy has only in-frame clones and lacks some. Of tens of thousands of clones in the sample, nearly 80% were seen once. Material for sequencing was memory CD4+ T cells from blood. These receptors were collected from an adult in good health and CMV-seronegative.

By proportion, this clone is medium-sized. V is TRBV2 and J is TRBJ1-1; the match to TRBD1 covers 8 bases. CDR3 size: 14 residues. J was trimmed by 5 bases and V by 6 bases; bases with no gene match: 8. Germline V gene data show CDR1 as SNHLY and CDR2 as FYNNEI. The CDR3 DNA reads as TGTGCCAGCAGGGCCACAGGGGGGAGGACTGAAGCTTTCTTT. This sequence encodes CASRATGGRTEAFF.

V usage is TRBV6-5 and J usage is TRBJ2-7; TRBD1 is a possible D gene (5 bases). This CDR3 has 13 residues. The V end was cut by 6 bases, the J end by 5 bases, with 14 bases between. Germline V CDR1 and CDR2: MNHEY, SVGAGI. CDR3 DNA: TGTGCCAGCAGCAGCTCGAACAGGAACGAGCAGTACTTC. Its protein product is CASSSSNRNEQYF.

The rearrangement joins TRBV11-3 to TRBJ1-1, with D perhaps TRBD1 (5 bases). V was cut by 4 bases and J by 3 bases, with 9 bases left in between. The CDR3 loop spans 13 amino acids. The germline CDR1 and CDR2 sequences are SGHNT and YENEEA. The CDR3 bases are TGTGCCAGCAGCTCCAGAGGGGACACTGAAGCTTTCTTT. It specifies CASSSRGDTEAFF.

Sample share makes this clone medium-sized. The DNA for the CDR3 is TGCAGCGTCCGTAGGGGGCGCGGGGTGAACACTGAAGCTTTCTTT. Its translation is CSVRRGRGVNTEAFF. V is TRBV29-1 and J is TRBJ1-1, with 7 nucleotides matching TRBD1. V lost 6 bases to trimming and J lost 0 bases; unmatched junction nucleotides: 10. The germline gives CDR1 SQVTM, CDR2 ANQGSEA. The CDR3 is 15 amino acids.

CDR3 sequence reads: CASSPPGTGGTYGYTF. CDR3 DNA sequence: TGTGCCAGCAGCCCCCCCGGGACAGGGGGAACCTATGGCTACACCTTC. This chain connects TRBV5-6 to TRBJ1-2, with 11 bases fitting TRBD1. Germline CDR1 SGHDT, CDR2 YYEEEE. The trim removed 4 bases at V and 4 bases at J, leaving 9 bases unmatched. CDR3 size: 16 residues.

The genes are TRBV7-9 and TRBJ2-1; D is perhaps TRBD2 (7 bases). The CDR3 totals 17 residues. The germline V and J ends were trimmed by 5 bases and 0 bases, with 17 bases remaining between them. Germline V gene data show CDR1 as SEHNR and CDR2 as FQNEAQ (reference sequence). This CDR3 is CASSPRWGGTSYNEQFF. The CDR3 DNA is TGTGCCAGCAGCCCCCGTTGGGGGGGCACCTCCTACAATGAGCAGTTCTTC.

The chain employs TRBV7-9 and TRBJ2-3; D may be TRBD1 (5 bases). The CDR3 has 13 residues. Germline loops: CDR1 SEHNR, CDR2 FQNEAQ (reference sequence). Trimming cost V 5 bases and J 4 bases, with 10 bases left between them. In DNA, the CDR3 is TGTGCCAGCAGCGCCCCAGGGCCAGATACGCAGTATTTT. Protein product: CASSAPGPDTQYF.

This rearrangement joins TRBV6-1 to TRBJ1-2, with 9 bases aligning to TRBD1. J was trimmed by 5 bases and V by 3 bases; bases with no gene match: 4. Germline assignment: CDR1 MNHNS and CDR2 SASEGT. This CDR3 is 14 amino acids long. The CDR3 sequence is CASSDPGQGYGYTF. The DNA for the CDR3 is TGTGCCAGCAGTGATCCGGGACAGGGTTATGGCTACACCTTC.

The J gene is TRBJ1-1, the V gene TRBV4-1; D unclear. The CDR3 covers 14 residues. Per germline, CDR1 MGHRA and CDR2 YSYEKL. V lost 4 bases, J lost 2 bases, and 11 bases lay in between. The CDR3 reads CASSLRTGNTEAFF. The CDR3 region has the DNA TGCGCCAGCAGCCTAAGGACGGGCAACACTGAAGCTTTCTTT.

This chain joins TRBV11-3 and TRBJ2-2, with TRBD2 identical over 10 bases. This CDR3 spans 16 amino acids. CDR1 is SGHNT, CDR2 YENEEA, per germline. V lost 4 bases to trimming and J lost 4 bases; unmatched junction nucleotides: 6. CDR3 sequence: CASSSSGGDTTGELFF. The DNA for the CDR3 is TGTGCCAGCAGCTCGAGCGGGGGGGATACCACCGGGGAGCTGTTTTTT.

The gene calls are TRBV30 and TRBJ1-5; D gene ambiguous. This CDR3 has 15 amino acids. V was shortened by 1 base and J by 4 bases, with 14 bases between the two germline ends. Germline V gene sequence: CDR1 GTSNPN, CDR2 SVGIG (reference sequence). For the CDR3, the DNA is TGTGCCTGGAGTGATCAAGGAGACTCGAATCAGCCCCAGCATTTT. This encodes CAWSDQGDSNQPQHF. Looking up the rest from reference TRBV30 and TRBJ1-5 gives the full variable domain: SQTIHQWPATLVQPVGSPLSLECTVEGTSNPNLYWYRQAAGRGLQLLFYSVGIGQISSEVPQNLSASRPQDRQFILSSKKLLLSDSGFYLCAWSDQGDSNQPQHFGDGTRLSIL.

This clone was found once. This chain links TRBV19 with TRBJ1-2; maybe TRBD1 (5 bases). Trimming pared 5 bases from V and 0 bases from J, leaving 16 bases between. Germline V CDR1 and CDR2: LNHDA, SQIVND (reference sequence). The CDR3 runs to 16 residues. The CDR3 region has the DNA TGTGCCAGTAGTCGGGGGGGACGGCTTCCTAACTATGGCTACACCTTC. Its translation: CASSRGGRLPNYGYTF.